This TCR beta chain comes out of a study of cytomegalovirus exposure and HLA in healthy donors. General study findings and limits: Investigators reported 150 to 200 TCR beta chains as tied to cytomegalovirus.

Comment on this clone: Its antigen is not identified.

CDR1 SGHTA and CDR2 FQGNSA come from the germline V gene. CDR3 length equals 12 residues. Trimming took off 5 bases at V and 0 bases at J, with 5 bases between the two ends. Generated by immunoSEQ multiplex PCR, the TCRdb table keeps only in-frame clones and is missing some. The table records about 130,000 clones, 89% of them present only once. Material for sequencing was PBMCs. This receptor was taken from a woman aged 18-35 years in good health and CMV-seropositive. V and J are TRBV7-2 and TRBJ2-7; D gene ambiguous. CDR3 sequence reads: CASSPSSYEQYF. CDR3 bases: TGTGCCAGCAGCCCTAGCTCCTACGAGCAGTACTTC.